What follows is one T cell receptor (beta chain) and its context. This CDR3 comprises 17 residues. Germline lookup yields CDR1 SGHDN and CDR2 FVKESK. V was pared by 3 bases and J by 1 base, with 13 bases between. This specimen comes from a study of cytomegalovirus exposure and HLA in healthy donors. Study at large: The approximately 120 million unique TCR beta sequences, from around 200 million T cells, were found by an earlier analysis.

Amplification used 60 Vbeta primers and 13 Jbeta primers. Assay: immunoSEQ multiplex PCR; the TCRdb copy retains only in-frame clones and omits some. The data show over 150,000 clones, 81% seen once. Source material: PBMCs. The origin of this receptor is a woman aged 45-60 years in good health and CMV-seronegative. The gene calls are TRBV14 and TRBJ2-6; a weak D match, TRBD2 (5 bases). CDR3: CASSHSSGPSGANVLTF. The CDR3 DNA reads TGTGCCAGCAGCCACTCAAGCGGCCCGTCTGGGGCCAACGTCCTGACTTTC.